Shown below are 31 T cell receptor beta chains from a single sample sequenced in a study of T cell changes during pregnancy in multiple sclerosis. Using immunoSEQ multiplex PCR, the repertoire was profiled, and TCRdb retains in-frame clones only, with some absent. The sample gives more than 55,000 clones, about 90% of which show up once; about 6.4% is in the top ten. The source material was peripheral blood, sampled in the third trimester of pregnancy. The receptor set was obtained from a female donor in good health, enrolled as a control in a pregnancy study.

The CDR3 sequence: CASSAWTLRPYEQYF. CDR3 sequence (DNA): TGTGCCAGCAGCGCTTGGACTCTTCGTCCCTACGAGCAGTACTTC. The V call is TRBV27, the J call TRBJ2-7; tentative D call: TRBD2 (5 bases). The CDR3 is 15 amino acids. Germline V lookup: CDR1 MNHEY, CDR2 SMNVEV (reference sequence). Trimming removed 6 bases from V and 2 bases from J, with 17 bases in between.

The J gene is TRBJ1-5, the V gene TRBV2; D remains ambiguous. Looked up from germline, CDR1 is SNHLY and CDR2 is FYNNEI. V lost 0 bases and J lost 8, with 5 bases in between. The CDR3 loop spans 12 amino acids. The CDR3 nucleotides are TGTGCCAGCAGTGAAGCGGGCGAGCCCCAGCATTTT. This sequence encodes CASSEAGEPQHF.

The genes are TRBV6-6 and TRBJ2-1, with a weak D call TRBD1 (5 bases). The V gene's germline CDR1 is MNHNY and CDR2 SVGAGI (reference sequence). Trimming pared 2 bases from V and 5 bases from J, leaving 10 bases between. The CDR3 is made up of 14 amino acids. CDR3 bases: TGTGCCAGCAGTTACCCCGGCAGGGACAATGAGCAGTTCTTC. Amino acid sequence: CASSYPGRDNEQFF.

The chain recombines TRBV10-1 with TRBJ1-1, with 8 bases that match TRBD1. The length of the CDR3 is 13 residues. CDR1 WNHNN and CDR2 SYGVQD come from the germline V gene (reference sequence). The V and J ends lost 7 bases and 4 bases, in that order; junction bases with no gene match: 5. The CDR3 DNA is TGCGCCAGCACTGAAGACAGGGGCACTGAAGCTTTCTTT. Translating gives CASTEDRGTEAFF.

This sequence joins TRBV13 and TRBJ2-1; tentative D call: TRBD1 (6 bases). Germline V gives CDR1 PRHDT, CDR2 FYEKMQ (reference sequence). This CDR3 is built from 15 residues. V lost 1 base and J lost 9, with 16 bases in between. The CDR3 spells CASSLVGGASGEQFF. For the CDR3, the DNA is TGTGCCAGCAGCTTAGTTGGGGGCGCCTCTGGTGAGCAGTTCTTC.

The chain couples TRBV30 to TRBJ2-7; 8 bases map to TRBD1. This CDR3 spans 16 amino acids. V dropped 3 bases and J dropped 6; count of bases not matched to a gene: 16. The germline V gene encodes CDR1 GTSNPN and CDR2 SVGIG (reference sequence). The CDR3 spells CAWSAKDRGNFPEQYF. The CDR3 DNA sequence: TGTGCCTGGAGCGCCAAAGACAGGGGAAATTTTCCCGAGCAGTACTTC. The whole variable domain, remainder taken from reference TRBV30 and TRBJ2-7, is SQTIHQWPATLVQPVGSPLSLECTVEGTSNPNLYWYRQAAGRGLQLLFYSVGIGQISSEVPQNLSASRPQDRQFILSSKKLLLSDSGFYLCAWSAKDRGNFPEQYFGPGTRLTVT.

This clone was observed once. J is TRBJ1-2 and V is TRBV5-1, with D unresolved. This CDR3 has 13 amino acids. Trimming cost V 2 bases and J 8 bases, with 13 bases left between them. Germline values: CDR1 SGHRS, CDR2 YFSETQ. CDR3 coding DNA: TGCGCCAGCAGCTTATCGGGAGATGGGGGCTACACCTTC. Residues: CASSLSGDGGYTF.

V gene TRBV19 combines with J gene TRBJ2-1, with 10 bases lining up with TRBD2. This CDR3 spans 18 amino acids. The V gene's germline CDR1 is LNHDA and CDR2 SQIVND (reference sequence). Trimming removed 5 bases from V and 4 bases from J; junction bases left unmatched: 14. CDR3 coding DNA: TGTGCCAGTAGTGCGCACTCTTTACTAGCGGGGACGTACAATGAGCAGTTCTTC. This sequence encodes CASSAHSLLAGTYNEQFF.

The chain uses TRBV2 and TRBJ1-1; D gene uncertain. This CDR3 is 12 amino acids long. Trimming took 2 bases from V and 8 from J, leaving 9 bases between them. Germline V lookup: CDR1 SNHLY, CDR2 FYNNEI. The CDR3 region has the DNA TGTGCCAGCAGTGAACCAGTCAGGGAAGCTTTCTTT. This codes for CASSEPVREAFF.

The chain combines TRBV7-2 with TRBJ1-5; TRBD1 is a possible D gene (5 bases). CDR3 length: 18 residues. V lost 4 bases, J lost 7 bases, and 26 bases lay in between. Per germline, CDR1 SGHTA and CDR2 FQGNSA. The CDR3 coding sequence is TGTGCCAGCAGCTCAACAGGTCTTGGTCGGTATAATTCCCAGCCCCAGCATTTT. Translation: CASSSTGLGRYNSQPQHF.

The V and J genes are TRBV27 and TRBJ2-2; 9 bases fit TRBD2. This CDR3 spans 17 amino acids. Germline CDR1 is MNHEY and CDR2 is SMNVEV (reference sequence). Losses at the gene ends were 8 bases for V and 3 bases for J; bases not matched to a gene: 13. The CDR3 loop reads CASGRQGTSPDTGELFF. CDR3 in DNA: TGTGCCAGCGGGAGGCAGGGGACTAGCCCCGACACCGGGGAGCTGTTTTTT.

This chain joins TRBV10-2 and TRBJ2-4; 8 bases are a match to TRBD1. Unmatched junction bases numbered 8, after V lost 3 bases and J lost 4 bases. Germline V CDR1 and CDR2: WSHSY, SAAADI. This CDR3 has 16 residues. The CDR3 bases are TGCGCCAGCAGTGATTTAGGACAGGGCCCTAAAAACATTCAGTACTTC. Amino acid sequence: CASSDLGQGPKNIQYF.

This chain links TRBV21-1 with TRBJ1-1; the table's D call, TRBD1, has no DNA check behind it. TRBV21-1 is assigned pseudogene status. The CDR3 length is 13 residues. CDR3 coding DNA: TGTGCCAGCACTGTCCCAGGGGACACTGAAGCTTTCTTT. It encodes CASTVPGDTEAFF.

To note about this clone: One end of the junction fails to match germline, which may point to a read error. The CDR3 sequence: CASSLDNGGELFF. The CDR3 DNA sequence: TGTGCTAGCAGCTTGGACAATGGCGGGGAGCTGTTTTTT. This chain uses TRBV7-7 with TRBJ2-2; TRBD1 might be the D (5 bases). The CDR3 covers 13 residues. Germline assignment: CDR1 SSHAT and CDR2 FNYEAQ (reference sequence).

The chain combines TRBV19 with TRBJ2-7; TRBD1 matches at 10 bases. The V gene's germline CDR1 is LNHDA and CDR2 SQIVND (reference sequence). V shed 3 bases, J shed 3 bases, and the junction held 5 bases outside the gene matches. The CDR3 consists of 15 residues. The CDR3 coding sequence is TGTGCCAGTAGTATCGGGACAGGGGACTTCTACGAGCAGTACTTC. Encoded protein: CASSIGTGDFYEQYF.

Here the CDR3 reads CASIGGAKNIQYF. The CDR3 nucleotides read TGTGCCAGCATCGGCGGAGCCAAAAACATTCAGTACTTC. V usage is TRBV6-5 and J usage is TRBJ2-4; the D is unclear. The CDR3 has 13 amino acids. The germline V gene has CDR1 MNHEY and CDR2 SVGAGI. Trimming shortened V by 7 bases and J by 0 bases, and 7 bases separated the two germline ends.

The V gene is TRBV9, the J gene TRBJ1-5; tentative D call: TRBD1 (6 bases). Trimming left V 0 bases short and J 6 bases short, with 10 bases between. Per germline, CDR1 SGDLS and CDR2 YYNGEE. CDR3 length equals 14 residues. As DNA, the CDR3 is TGTGCCAGCAGCGTAGAAGGGGGAATTCAGCCCCAGCATTTT. Residues: CASSVEGGIQPQHF.

This chain uses TRBV5-6 with TRBJ1-1; 9 bases agree with TRBD1. This CDR3 spans 15 amino acids. V lost 4 bases, J lost 3 bases, and 7 bases stayed unmatched. The V gene's germline CDR1 is SGHDT and CDR2 YYEEEE. The DNA of the CDR3 is TGTGCCAGCAGCCCCGGGACAGGGTGGGACACTGAAGCTTTCTTT. Its protein product is CASSPGTGWDTEAFF.

This chain joins TRBV11-2 and TRBJ1-1; tentatively, D is TRBD1 (5 bases). V gave up 1 base and J gave up 7 bases, with 16 bases separating them. In germline, CDR1 is SGHAT, CDR2 FQNNGV. The CDR3 spans 15 residues. CDR3 sequence: CASSLGGLGVGEAFF. CDR3 DNA sequence: TGTGCCAGCAGCTTAGGGGGCCTAGGTGTGGGTGAAGCTTTCTTT.

The chain links TRBV27 to TRBJ2-5; D unclear. Germline-derived CDR1 and CDR2 are MNHEY and SMNVEV (reference sequence). The V and J ends lost 6 bases and 4 bases respectively, with 21 bases between them. This CDR3 is built from 16 residues. The CDR3 DNA sequence: TGTGCCAGCAGAACCCTTGTCGGGTTGGATGGAGAGACCCAGTACTTC. Translation: CASRTLVGLDGETQYF.

The chain combines TRBV5-4 with TRBJ2-2; D is possibly TRBD2 (5 bases). Trimming stripped 5 bases from V and 7 bases from J, with 12 bases between. The CDR3 has 13 amino acids. Germline assignment: CDR1 SGHNT and CDR2 YYREEE (reference sequence). In DNA form, the CDR3 reads TGTGCCAGCAGTTCGTTTGGAGGCGGGGAGCTGTTTTTT. It yields the protein CASSSFGGGELFF.

The V call is TRBV29-1, the J call TRBJ2-2; possibly TRBD1 for D (6 bases). Trimming took off 4 bases at V and 0 bases at J, with 12 bases between the two ends. CDR3 length equals 15 residues. The V gene's germline CDR1 is SQVTM and CDR2 ANQGSEA. DNA for the CDR3: TGCAGCGTTGGAGGGGGACCCCCGAACACCGGGGAGCTGTTTTTT. As protein: CSVGGGPPNTGELFF.

The chain is built from TRBV27 and TRBJ2-3; D is unresolved. The CDR3 covers 14 residues. Germline V gives CDR1 MNHEY, CDR2 SMNVEV (reference sequence). Trimming shortened V by 2 bases and J by 2 bases, and 8 bases separated the two germline ends. The chain's CDR3 is CASSLIPDTDTQYF. In DNA form, the CDR3 reads TGTGCCAGCAGTTTAATACCAGACACAGATACGCAGTATTTT.

The chain is built from TRBV19 and TRBJ2-5; TRBD2 matches at 7 bases. Per the germline V gene, CDR1 is LNHDA and CDR2 is SQIVND (reference sequence). Trimming removed 3 bases from V and 3 bases from J; junction bases left unmatched: 7. This CDR3 is 15 amino acids long. CDR3 in DNA: TGTGCCAGTAGTATTACGGGGGGTCCCGAAGAGACCCAGTACTTC. As protein: CASSITGGPEETQYF.

The gene calls are TRBV5-5 and TRBJ1-5, with D possibly being TRBD1 (6 bases). The ends were cut back, 0 bases at V and 0 bases at J, with 7 bases in the middle. Per germline, CDR1 SGHKS and CDR2 YYEKEE (reference sequence). The CDR3 spans 15 residues. In nucleotides, the CDR3 is TGTGCCAGCAGCTTGGAGGGGGATAGCAATCAGCCCCAGCATTTT. Protein: CASSLEGDSNQPQHF.

The chain carries TRBV28 and TRBJ2-7; the match to TRBD2 covers 11 bases. V shed 6 bases, J shed 2 bases, and the junction held 3 bases outside the gene matches. The CDR3 extends over 14 amino acids. Germline V gene sequence: CDR1 MDHEN, CDR2 SYDVKM. The CDR3 region is CASRIAGGTYEQYF. Written as DNA, the CDR3 is TGTGCCAGCAGGATAGCGGGAGGGACCTACGAGCAGTACTTC.

The chain has TRBV16 and TRBJ1-2; 7 positions agree with TRBD1. The CDR3 spans 14 residues. Germline CDR1 is KGHSY and CDR2 is FQNENV. With V trimmed by 4 bases and J by 8 bases, 10 bases remained unmatched. The CDR3 loop is CASSPHRGPYGYTF. CDR3 bases: TGTGCCAGCAGCCCCCACAGGGGTCCCTACGGCTACACCTTC.

This chain uses TRBV7-2 with TRBJ1-1; 7 bases agree with TRBD1. The CDR3 runs 14 residues. The germline V gene encodes CDR1 SGHTA and CDR2 FQGNSA. Losses at the gene ends were 4 bases for V and 5 bases for J; bases not matched to a gene: 7. The CDR3 region is CASSSQGRRTEAFF. The CDR3 DNA is TGTGCCAGCAGCTCACAGGGGCGTCGGACTGAAGCTTTCTTT.

The chain recombines TRBV27 with TRBJ2-3; D is ambiguous. This CDR3 has 14 amino acids. Trimming took off 3 bases at V and 7 bases at J, with 14 bases between the two ends. Germline assignment: CDR1 MNHEY and CDR2 SMNVEV (reference sequence). In DNA, the CDR3 is TGTGCCAGCAGTTTCAGTGGTGGAGAATATACGCAGTATTTT. Protein product: CASSFSGGEYTQYF.

This chain connects TRBV4-3 to TRBJ2-7, with 7 nucleotides matching TRBD1. The germline V gene has CDR1 LGHNA and CDR2 YSLEER. V was pared by 0 bases and J by 2 bases, with 10 bases of the junction left unmatched. The CDR3 extends over 17 amino acids. CDR3 in DNA: TGCGCCAGCAGCCAAGATTCGCACGGGACAGAGACCTACGAGCAGTACTTC. Encoded protein: CASSQDSHGTETYEQYF.

The count of this clone is one. This CDR3 is CASSRVGDSYGYTF. Here the CDR3 DNA reads TGTGCCAGCAGCAGGGTCGGGGACAGCTATGGCTACACCTTC. The chain is built from TRBV9 and TRBJ1-2, with 7 bases lining up with TRBD1. V dropped 4 bases and J dropped 4; count of bases not matched to a gene: 7. Germline values: CDR1 SGDLS, CDR2 YYNGEE. The CDR3 has 14 amino acids. Drawing the rest from reference TRBV9 and TRBJ1-2, the complete variable domain is DSGVTQTPKHLITATGQRVTLRCSPRSGDLSVYWYQQSLDQGLQFLIQYYNGEERAKGNILERFSAQQFPDLHSELNLSSLELGDSALYFCASSRVGDSYGYTFGSGTRLTVV.